The clone carrying this T cell receptor (beta chain) was detected ten times or more. Its antigen is not identified. Time point denoted: sample taken at primary tumor resection. The data were taken from a study of spatial heterogeneity in lung cancer. Regarding the study as a whole: Intratumoral expanded alpha and beta TCR counts were found to track tumor mutation counts.

TCRdb reanalysed the 5' RACE reads using MiXCR and keeps one entry per CDR3 protein. The sample consists of 12,000 or so distinct CDR3 sequences, less than 15% of them appearing once. This specimen was lung tumor tissue, taken at surgery. This sequence originates from a male donor with early-stage non-small cell lung cancer.

As DNA, the CDR3 is TGTGCCAGCAGCTTAGGGCCCTCCAATGAGCAGTTCTTC. It codes for CASSLGPSNEQFF. This chain uses TRBV7-2 with TRBJ2-1; D is unclear. V lost 1 base and J lost 6, with 7 bases in between. Looked up from germline, CDR1 is SGHTA and CDR2 is FQGNSA. The CDR3 extends over 13 amino acids.